Listed here is a single T cell receptor beta chain. Its antigen remains undetermined. The record has no base qualities; no much larger clone is one base away. Each collaborating institution followed its own protocols to collect whole blood in K2EDTA tubes. For TCRbeta analysis, collaborators shipped samples as frozen whole blood, isolated PBMCs, or DNA extracted from either of those sample types. This entry is derived from a study of blood T cell repertoires in COVID-19 (dated by TCRdb to about 2020). The study in broad terms: Collaborator samples came from the United States, Italy and Spain and covered acute and convalescent phases of COVID-19. A de-identified subject ID, COVID-19 status, age in years and sex were almost always included in the sample metadata. The prospective study material was composed of cDNA or gDNA derived from T cells, B-cell-depleted T cells, or PBMCs. Where available, HLA class I and class II types were taken from metadata supplied by the sample provider and were not determined by assay-based typing. The dataset comprised deeply sampled blood TCRbeta repertoires from subjects exposed to, actively infected with, or recovered from COVID-19. The repertoires were released in a freely available public database intended as a resource for research on the immune response to SARS-CoV-2. Samples were obtained from the ongoing ImmuneRACE study (first 160 participants) and from approximately 1,200 subjects provided by 6 global collaborators. The study at large found these results: Clinical and demographic metadata were provided uncurated, with the amount varying by source and participant.

The immunoSEQ Assay, a bias-controlled multiplex PCR, was used to amplify TCRbeta CDR3 regions from genomic DNA. In the authors' own workflow: The number of nucleated cells in each sample was estimated from the amplification of reference gene primers within the assay. To quantify the absolute abundance of each unique TCRbeta CDR3 rearrangement, sequence reads were collapsed and filtered. For each sample, productive Simpson clonality was calculated by taking the square root of Simpson's diversity index across productive rearrangements. Drawn from immuneACCESS, this table holds only the in-frame rearrangements with V and J called that TCRdb kept. Clones are partly lost; checked studies trace under half to an unresolved V gene and leave the rest unexplained. The V and J calls and the clone size are those of that table, but D and trimming were determined from the DNA. This sample has roughly 140,000 clones in its table, and more than 75% of those were observed once. The ten largest clones add up to 4% to 4.5% of the sample.

The sample taken for sequencing was peripheral blood. This receptor was taken from a middle-aged woman with acute or convalescent COVID-19.

The DNA sequence reads TGTGCCAGCAGTACAGGGGTGACCTACGAGCAGTACTTC. It specifies CASSTGVTYEQYF. The rearrangement joined TRBV27 to TRBJ2-7, with TRBD1 matching 7 junction bases. Via the germline V gene (reference sequence), CDR1 is MNHEY and CDR2 SMNVEV. Ends trimmed: V by 5 bases, J by 2 bases; bases unmatched to a gene: 3. The CDR3, cysteine through phenylalanine, is 13 amino acids long. The read is trimmed to its CDR3 DNA, 39 bases read in frame from base 1.